The 10 T cell receptor beta chains below all came from one sample that was sequenced in a study of blood T cell repertoires in COVID-19 (dated by TCRdb to 2018 to 2020). The method behind the library was the immunoSEQ multiplex PCR assay. Not all clones reach the TCRdb copy of this immuneACCESS table, which keeps in-frame sequences only. Checked studies attribute under half of the gap to unresolved V genes and leave the rest unexplained. For this sample the table gives 220,000 or so clones, of which roughly 80% were detected only once. 4.5% to 7% of the sample lies in the top ten. Sequencing was done on a sample of peripheral blood. Receptors originate from a woman aged 70-85 years with acute or convalescent COVID-19.

This chain connects TRBV7-9 to TRBJ2-7; maybe TRBD2 (5 bases). The CDR3 consists of 16 residues. Germline values: CDR1 SEHNR, CDR2 FQNEAQ (reference sequence). Trimming left V 6 bases short and J 7 bases short, with 25 bases between. The CDR3 DNA sequence: TGTGCCAGCAGTAGGACGCTATTGGTAGGGTCGGGGGAGCAGTACTTC. Amino acid sequence: CASSRTLLVGSGEQYF.

The chain links TRBV5-4 to TRBJ2-3; a possible D gene is TRBD2 (7 bases). Germline CDR1 and CDR2: SGHNT and YYREEE (reference sequence). V lost 3 bases to trimming and J lost 5 bases, with 13 bases between them. This CDR3 has 14 amino acids. CDR3 region: CASSSPGGQDTQYF. The CDR3 DNA sequence: TGTGCCAGCAGCTCGCCCGGGGGGCAAGATACGCAGTATTTT.

The chain recombines TRBV6-4 with TRBJ2-5; 11 nucleotides match TRBD1. Germline-derived CDR1 and CDR2 are MRHNA and SNTAGT. Trimming removed 4 bases from V and 5 bases from J; junction bases left unmatched: 3. The CDR3 has 14 residues. The CDR3 DNA follows: TGTGCCAGCAGTGGAGGGGACAGGGGGGAGACCCAGTACTTC. Its protein is CASSGGDRGETQYF.

The chain recombines TRBV27 with TRBJ2-7; D call uncertain. Between the trimmed V and J ends, which lost 0 bases and 1 base, there was a span of 7 bases. Germline V lookup: CDR1 MNHEY, CDR2 SMNVEV (reference sequence). This CDR3 spans 14 amino acids. CDR3 DNA sequence: TGTGCCAGCAGTTTATCGGGCAATTCCTACGAGCAGTACTTC. The encoded protein is CASSLSGNSYEQYF.

V and J are TRBV19 and TRBJ2-1, with 7 nucleotides matching TRBD2. The J segment lost 7 bases and the V segment lost 3 bases, leaving 15 bases of the junction unmatched. The CDR3 consists of 17 residues. Germline lookup yields CDR1 LNHDA and CDR2 SQIVND (reference sequence). CDR3 in amino acids: CASSMGPRGVSGNEQFF. CDR3 DNA sequence: TGTGCCAGTAGTATGGGCCCAAGAGGCGTTAGCGGGAATGAGCAGTTCTTC.

V and J are TRBV7-6 and TRBJ1-6; possible D gene TRBD1, 6 bases. Looked up from germline, CDR1 is SGHVS and CDR2 is FNYEAQ. V lost 1 base and J lost 7, with 11 bases in between. This CDR3 is built from 15 residues. The CDR3 region has the DNA TGTGCCAGCAGCTTAGAAACGGACAGCAATTCACCCCTCCACTTT. Its translation: CASSLETDSNSPLHF.

This clone was seen only a few times. The chain is built from TRBV28 and TRBJ2-2; D is unclear. Looked up from germline, CDR1 is MDHEN and CDR2 is SYDVKM. The V gene lost 3 bases and the J gene lost 3 bases, with 5 bases spanning the gap. The CDR3 totals 13 residues. CDR3 sequence reads: CASSFLYTGELFF. DNA for the CDR3: TGTGCCAGCAGTTTTTTATACACCGGGGAGCTGTTTTTT.

CDR3 loop: CASSPRQGLGNTIYF. The DNA for the CDR3 is TGTGCCAGCAGCCCGAGACAGGGGCTGGGAAACACCATATATTTT. The chain joins TRBV7-2 to TRBJ1-3; 8 bases align to TRBD1. The V gene's germline CDR1 is SGHTA and CDR2 FQGNSA. Germline trimming cut 5 bases from V and 4 bases from J; bases unmatched to any gene: 7. The CDR3 has 15 residues.

The J gene is TRBJ2-5, the V gene TRBV7-6; TRBD1 is a possible D gene (5 bases). The germline V gene encodes CDR1 SGHVS and CDR2 FNYEAQ. Trimming stripped 1 base from V and 4 bases from J, with 7 bases between. The CDR3 length is 13 residues. CDR3 nucleotides: TGTGCCAGCAGCTTAGGTAGGGGAGAGACCCAGTACTTC. It encodes CASSLGRGETQYF.

The V and J genes are TRBV5-4 and TRBJ2-3, with 7 bases identical to TRBD2. Looked up from germline, CDR1 is SGHNT and CDR2 is YYREEE (reference sequence). The V gene end was trimmed by 0 bases and the J gene end by 2 bases; junction bases not matched to a gene: 6. The CDR3 extends over 16 amino acids. CDR3 nucleotides: TGTGCCAGCAGCTTGGCGCTAGCGGAGTTCACAGATACGCAGTATTTT. It yields the protein CASSLALAEFTDTQYF.